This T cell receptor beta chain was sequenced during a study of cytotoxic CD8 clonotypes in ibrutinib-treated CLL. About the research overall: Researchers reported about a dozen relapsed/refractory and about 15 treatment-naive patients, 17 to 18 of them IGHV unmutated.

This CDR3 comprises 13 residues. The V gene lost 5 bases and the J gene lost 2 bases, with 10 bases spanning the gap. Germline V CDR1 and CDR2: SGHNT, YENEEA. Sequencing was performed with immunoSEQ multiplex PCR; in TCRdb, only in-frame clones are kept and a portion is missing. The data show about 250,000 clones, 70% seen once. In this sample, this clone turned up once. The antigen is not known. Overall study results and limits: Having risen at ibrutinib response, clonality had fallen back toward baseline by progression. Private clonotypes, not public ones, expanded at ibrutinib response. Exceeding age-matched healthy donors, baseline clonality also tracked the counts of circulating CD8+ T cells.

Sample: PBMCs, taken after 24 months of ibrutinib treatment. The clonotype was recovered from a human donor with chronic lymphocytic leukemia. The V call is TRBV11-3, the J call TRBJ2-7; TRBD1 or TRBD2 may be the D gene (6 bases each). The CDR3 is CASSPRGPYEQYF. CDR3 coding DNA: TGTGCCAGCAGCCCCCGGGGGCCCTACGAGCAGTACTTC.